This T cell receptor (beta chain) came from a study of T cells in Graves' hyperthyroidism and ophthalmopathy. Study-level information: Peripheral blood was collected at initial diagnosis, before any treatment.

The CDR3 consists of 16 residues. Trimming removed 5 bases at V and 0 bases at J, with 14 bases between. Germline V gene data show CDR1 as DFQATT and CDR2 as SNEGSKA (reference sequence). Template material for amplifying TCR beta CDR3 regions consisted of RNA transcripts. Primed by the HTBI set, a first-round RT-PCR was run on the TCR CDR3. TCRdb re-called the multiplex PCR reads through MiXCR, storing one row per CDR3 protein. The data hold approximately 700,000 distinct CDR3 sequences, with roughly 15% observed a single time. This clonotype has only a few counts. Its antigen remains unknown. Overall study findings and caveats: The model foresaw ophthalmopathy a median around 6 months prior to onset. Most clonotypes that expanded in the thyroid above 0.001 also showed up in blood. Stable hyperthyroidism and ophthalmopathy were separated using 13 V-J signatures.

The V gene is TRBV20-1, the J gene TRBJ1-6, with D perhaps TRBD1 (5 bases). This TCR came from a man aged 18 to 30 with Graves' hyperthyroidism. Sequences were obtained from blood. The CDR3 sequence is CSAGAGRSSYNSPLHF. CDR3 nucleotides: TGCAGTGCTGGGGCGGGCCGTAGCTCCTATAATTCACCCCTCCACTTT.